The 23 T cell receptor beta chains given below trace back to one sample, sequenced in a study of OX40 agonist ivuxolimab in advanced cancers. The data were produced by immunoSEQ multiplex PCR, yet TCRdb's version contains in-frame clones alone and is incomplete. The table includes some 99,000 clones, approximately 94% detected once. Sequenced here: CD4+ or CD8+ T cells sorted from blood, sampled in a trial of the OX40 agonist ivuxolimab. The receptors originated from an adult with an advanced solid tumor such as melanoma, head and neck, liver or kidney cancer.

This clone was observed once. The chain is built from TRBV5-6 and TRBJ1-1; possible D gene TRBD1, 6 bases. CDR1 SGHDT and CDR2 YYEEEE come from the germline V gene. The V end was cut by 1 base, the J end by 1 base, with 14 bases between. The CDR3 is 16 residues long. The CDR3, as DNA: TGTGCCAGCAGCTTGTTTCGGGACACCCCGAACACTGAAGCTTTCTTT. Translated, it gives CASSLFRDTPNTEAFF.

V is TRBV21-1 and J is TRBJ2-7; TRBD2, as called in the table, went unchecked against the DNA. TRBV21-1 constitutes a pseudogene. The CDR3 loop spans 13 amino acids. The DNA of the CDR3 is TGTGCCAGCAGCAAAGTCCGGGGTTACGAGCAGTACTTC. Its protein is CASSKVRGYEQYF.

The chain carries TRBV4-1 and TRBJ2-5, with 10 nucleotides matching TRBD1. Germline V gene sequence: CDR1 MGHRA, CDR2 YSYEKL. CDR3 length equals 14 residues. V gave up 2 bases and J gave up 5 bases; unmatched junction bases: 2. This chain's CDR3 is CASSQRDRGETQYF. CDR3 bases: TGCGCCAGCAGCCAACGGGACAGGGGTGAGACCCAGTACTTC.

The chain links TRBV5-4 to TRBJ2-7, with TRBD2 as a possible D gene (6 bases). The CDR3 loop spans 17 amino acids. The ends were cut back, 1 base at V and 4 bases at J, with 21 bases in the middle. Looked up from germline, CDR1 is SGHNT and CDR2 is YYREEE (reference sequence). This CDR3 is CASSLKRVGQGRYEQYF. The CDR3 DNA reads as TGTGCCAGCAGCTTGAAGCGGGTTGGTCAGGGAAGGTACGAGCAGTACTTC.

The chain is built from TRBV5-6 and TRBJ1-5, with a weak D call TRBD1 (6 bases). The V gene's germline CDR1 is SGHDT and CDR2 YYEEEE. The CDR3 has 15 residues. The V end lost 4 bases, the J end lost 5 bases, and 16 bases lay between the germline ends. The CDR3 is CASSPYAGDDQPQHF. The DNA of the CDR3 is TGTGCCAGCAGCCCCTATGCAGGGGACGATCAGCCCCAGCATTTT.

The rearrangement joins TRBV7-8 to TRBJ1-2, with a weak D call TRBD1 (6 bases). Trimming pared 2 bases from V and 4 bases from J, leaving 14 bases between. CDR3 length: 15 residues. Germline-derived CDR1 and CDR2 are SGHVS and FQNEAQ. CDR3 region: CASSLSQGSVYGYTF. The CDR3 DNA reads as TGTGCCAGCAGCTTATCACAGGGTTCCGTCTATGGCTACACCTTC.

This clone was seen only a few times. This rearrangement joins TRBV30 to TRBJ2-7; tentatively, D is TRBD1 or TRBD2 (5 bases each). V shed 3 bases and J shed 0 bases, with 21 bases lying between them. The CDR3 sequence is 17 residues long. Looked up from germline, CDR1 is GTSNPN and CDR2 is SVGIG (reference sequence). CDR3 in amino acids: CAWREAGYGRSSYEQYF. The CDR3 DNA follows: TGTGCCTGGAGGGAGGCAGGGTACGGCCGTAGCTCCTACGAGCAGTACTTC. The full variable domain, with the rest looked up from reference TRBV30 and TRBJ2-7, is SQTIHQWPATLVQPVGSPLSLECTVEGTSNPNLYWYRQAAGRGLQLLFYSVGIGQISSEVPQNLSASRPQDRQFILSSKKLLLSDSGFYLCAWREAGYGRSSYEQYFGPGTRLTVT.

The chain employs TRBV15 and TRBJ2-1; 9 bases are shared with TRBD1. V lost 2 bases and J lost 8; bases outside the gene matches: 7. Germline V gives CDR1 LNHNV, CDR2 YYDKDF (reference sequence). This CDR3 spans 15 amino acids. The CDR3 DNA is TGTGCCACCAGCAGACCGGGACAGGGTAGTGATGAGCAGTTCTTC. Protein: CATSRPGQGSDEQFF.

CDR3 sequence: CASSWTGPGYGYTF. CDR3 bases: TGTGCCAGCAGTTGGACAGGACCGGGCTATGGCTACACCTTC. This chain joins TRBV6-5 and TRBJ1-2, with 7 bases lining up with TRBD1. The CDR3 spans 14 residues. Per the germline V gene, CDR1 is MNHEY and CDR2 is SVGAGI. J gave up 4 bases and V 4 bases, and 6 bases lay outside the gene matches.

V gene TRBV9 combines with J gene TRBJ2-3, with TRBD2 identical over 9 bases. CDR3 length equals 16 residues. J lost 3 bases, V lost 0 bases, and 5 bases had no gene match. Germline V gene data show CDR1 as SGDLS and CDR2 as YYNGEE. The CDR3 loop reads CASSVASSGKTDTQYF. The CDR3 DNA is TGTGCCAGCAGCGTAGCTTCTAGCGGGAAAACAGATACGCAGTATTTT.

This chain links TRBV27 with TRBJ2-2; D call uncertain. Germline V CDR1 and CDR2: MNHEY, SMNVEV (reference sequence). This CDR3 region has 12 residues. Trimming stripped 2 bases from V and 4 bases from J, with 2 bases between. The CDR3, as DNA: TGTGCCAGCAGTTTAGGCACCGGGGAGCTGTTTTTT. This sequence encodes CASSLGTGELFF.

For the CDR3, the DNA is TGCGCCAGCAGCTTGGGCGACTCTGGGGCCAACGTCCTGACTTTC. Translated, it gives CASSLGDSGANVLTF. This chain uses TRBV5-1 with TRBJ2-6; D not certain. The CDR3 runs to 15 residues. V shed 0 bases and J shed 0 bases, with 4 bases lying between them. Germline values: CDR1 SGHRS, CDR2 YFSETQ.

The V call is TRBV5-4, the J call TRBJ1-1; the match to TRBD1 covers 9 bases. The CDR3 is 13 residues long. V was pared by 5 bases and J by 6 bases, with 5 bases of the junction left unmatched. The germline CDR1 and CDR2 sequences are SGHNT and YYREEE (reference sequence). CDR3 amino acids: CASRRDRDAEAFF. The CDR3 DNA follows: TGTGCCAGCAGGCGGGACAGGGATGCTGAAGCTTTCTTT.

The table lists this clone with a count of one. The chain links TRBV4-3 to TRBJ1-4, with 9 bases aligning to TRBD1. V trimming: 3 bases; J trimming: 5 bases; junction bases outside the gene matches: 4. This CDR3 region has 15 residues. Germline CDR1 and CDR2: LGHNA and YSLEER. This CDR3 is CASSHRGQGNEKLFF. The DNA for the CDR3 is TGCGCCAGCAGCCACCGGGGACAGGGAAATGAAAAACTGTTTTTT.

The rearrangement uses TRBV19 and TRBJ2-3; no clear D. Germline CDR1 and CDR2: LNHDA and SQIVND (reference sequence). This CDR3 has 15 residues. V was cut by 4 bases and J by 0 bases, with 11 bases left in between. The CDR3 DNA reads as TGTGCCAGTAGTACCCTACTTCGGAGCACAGATACGCAGTATTTT. Amino acid sequence: CASSTLLRSTDTQYF.

The gene calls are TRBV7-2 and TRBJ1-3; perhaps TRBD1 as D (5 bases). CDR1 is SGHTA and CDR2 is FQGNSA in the germline V gene. The CDR3 contains 13 residues. Trimming left V 1 base short and J 10 bases short, with 11 bases between. CDR3 residues: CASSLVRVKTIYF. As DNA, the CDR3 is TGTGCCAGCAGCTTAGTCAGGGTGAAGACCATATATTTT.

The chain uses TRBV23-1 and TRBJ1-2, with D uncertain. TRBV23-1 is an ORF, and what it does is uncertain. Trimming took 2 bases from V and 2 from J, leaving 12 bases between them. The CDR3 runs 15 residues. CDR3 DNA: TGCGCCAGCAGTCAACCGACGGGTGGGAACTATGGCTACACCTTC. As protein: CASSQPTGGNYGYTF.

The CDR3 is CAISTGVGAEAFF. CDR3 DNA: TGTGCCATCAGCACCGGGGTCGGGGCTGAAGCTTTCTTT. The rearrangement uses TRBV10-3 and TRBJ1-1; D unresolved. V was clipped by 6 bases and J by 6 bases, with 14 bases between them. Germline values: CDR1 ENHRY, CDR2 SYGVKD. CDR3 length equals 13 residues.

DNA of the CDR3: TGTGCCAGCAGTGCATCCCGGGACATCGCCTACGAGCAGTACTTC. It is translated as CASSASRDIAYEQYF. The chain carries TRBV25-1 and TRBJ2-7, with a tentative D call TRBD1 (6 bases). Trimming cost V 4 bases and J 2 bases, with 15 bases left between them. Per the germline V gene, CDR1 is MGHDK and CDR2 is SYGVNS. The CDR3 runs 15 residues.

The V gene is TRBV29-1, the J gene TRBJ1-4, with D possibly TRBD1 on 6 matching bases. The germline V and J ends were trimmed by 3 bases and 5 bases, with 10 bases remaining between them. Germline loops: CDR1 SQVTM, CDR2 ANQGSEA. The length of the CDR3 is 13 residues. Here the CDR3 reads CSVDEGGNEKLFF. The CDR3 bases are TGCAGCGTTGATGAGGGGGGGAATGAAAAACTGTTTTTT.

This chain uses TRBV4-1 with TRBJ2-3; D unresolved. Per germline, CDR1 MGHRA and CDR2 YSYEKL. CDR3 length equals 16 residues. V shed 1 base and J shed 6 bases, with 17 bases lying between them. The DNA for the CDR3 is TGCGCCAGCAGCCAAGTCCCCCTCCTGGCAGTCGATACGCAGTATTTT. Its protein product is CASSQVPLLAVDTQYF.

This clone was recorded once. The J gene is TRBJ2-7, the V gene TRBV30, with TRBD1 identical over 7 bases. CDR1 and CDR2 (germline): GTSNPN, SVGIG (reference sequence). This CDR3 has 14 amino acids. V lost 4 bases, J lost 2 bases, and 8 bases stayed unmatched. The CDR3, as DNA: TGTGCCTGGACACGGCCAGGGGGTCCCTACGAGCAGTACTTC. Its translation: CAWTRPGGPYEQYF. Complete variable domain (other parts from reference TRBV30 and TRBJ2-7): SQTIHQWPATLVQPVGSPLSLECTVEGTSNPNLYWYRQAAGRGLQLLFYSVGIGQISSEVPQNLSASRPQDRQFILSSKKLLLSDSGFYLCAWTRPGGPYEQYFGPGTRLTVT.

The chain uses TRBV5-1 and TRBJ1-1; TRBD1 is a possible D gene (5 bases). The CDR3 is 15 residues long. V lost 2 bases and J 4 bases, leaving 15 bases between the germline ends. CDR1 is SGHRS, CDR2 YFSETQ, per germline. The CDR3 is CASSFRSGGSTEAFF. The CDR3 DNA sequence: TGCGCCAGCAGCTTTCGGTCCGGGGGATCCACTGAAGCTTTCTTT.